Given below is one TCR beta chain in context. Antigen specificity is unknown. The CDR3 spans 15 residues. V trimming: 3 bases; J trimming: 9 bases; junction bases outside the gene matches: 11. Germline loops: CDR1 SNHLY, CDR2 FYNNEI. This specimen belongs to a study of T cell repertoires in cytomegalovirus infection. Study at large: Indications of both CMV infection and matching HLA type were provided by public TCR beta signatures.

Study-level findings and limits: CMV-specific HLA-C-restricted TCR beta clonotypes dominated the ex vivo response.

TCRdb reanalysed the reads using MiXCR and keeps one entry per CDR3 protein. In the table there are roughly 990,000 distinct CDR3 sequences, roughly 30% of which are singletons. This sequence originates from a human donor in good health (CMV status not recorded). Some clones in this sample may be carry-over from other donors' samples. This specimen consisted of cultured CD8+ T cells from PBMCs, obtained from culture after CMV antigen stimulation. This sequence joins TRBV2 and TRBJ2-1, with TRBD2 identical over 7 bases. CDR3 DNA sequence: TGTGCCAGCAGTGACTCCTGGGGGGGAAACGGTGAGCAGTTCTTC. It yields the protein CASSDSWGGNGEQFF.